This T cell receptor (beta chain) is drawn from a study of T cell clones after liver transplantation. Overall study context: Samples came from ITN030ST, which attempted immunosuppression withdrawal within 2 years of liver transplantation. Standard immunosuppression, with no induction, continued until 12-24 months after transplant.

Here immunoSEQ multiplex PCR was the method, and the copy in TCRdb shows in-frame clones only, minus some. The sample has more than 75,000 clones, 80% to 85% seen once. J lost 7 bases, V lost 3 bases, and 11 bases had no gene match. CDR3 size: 17 residues. The germline V gene has CDR1 SGHDN and CDR2 FVKESK. In its sample, this clone was seen once. What it recognizes is unknown. Unstimulated PBMCs were sorted into CD3+CD4+ and CD3+CD8+ populations. Findings and caveats of the study: Donor-reactive sequences fell more than third party-reactive ones, suggesting partial deletion.

The material was CD4+ T cells from blood, obtained almost 47 months after liver transplant. This receptor was identified in a human patient who received a liver transplant. The graft donor may have contributed some T cells. This sequence joins TRBV14 and TRBJ2-1, with TRBD2 matching over 11 bases. The CDR3 DNA sequence: TGTGCCAGCAGCCATCGCGGACTAGCGGGCCGTCAGAATGAGCAGTTCTTC. Translation: CASSHRGLAGRQNEQFF.